This record looks at one TCR beta chain sequence and its context. The sample is drawn from a study of blood T cell repertoires in COVID-19. Study summary: Sites in the United States, Italy and Spain provided acute and convalescent COVID-19 samples.

CDR1 is MDHEN and CDR2 is SYDVKM in the germline V gene. V was pared by 7 bases and J by 4 bases, with 17 bases between. This CDR3 is 14 amino acids long. The study drew participants aged about 18 to 90 years from under 30 US areas. Clinical history reported by participants formed the basis on which cohorts were assigned. In the study's own analysis: From reference gene primer amplification, estimates of nucleated cell counts were derived. The repertoire was sequenced with immunoSEQ multiplex PCR; TCRdb's copy has only in-frame clones and lacks some. V and J calls and clone size are copied from that table; D and trimming were computed from the DNA. Found here are about 200,000 clones, 80% to 90% of them singletons; the top ten hold around 4%.

The rearrangement links TRBV28 to TRBJ2-7, with TRBD2 as a possible D gene (5 bases). What was sequenced was PBMCs or T cells enriched from blood (not recorded which). This sequence originates from a middle-aged woman with acute COVID-19. The CDR3 is CASKEDSLNYEQYF. In DNA form, the CDR3 reads TGTGCCAGCAAGGAGGACTCACTAAATTACGAGCAGTACTTC.